This TCR beta chain was sequenced in a study of blood T cell repertoires in COVID-19. The age range of participants was about 18 to 100 years, with residence in 20 to 25 US areas. Participants' own reports of clinical history determined their cohort assignment. The data were produced by immunoSEQ multiplex PCR, yet TCRdb's version contains in-frame clones alone and is incomplete. The sample lists a few hundred thousand clones, 70% to 90% occurring once. The CDR3 extends over 14 amino acids. Germline-derived CDR1 and CDR2 are MNHEY and SMNVEV (reference sequence). The germline V and J ends were trimmed by 5 bases and 6 bases, with 15 bases remaining between them.

Material for sequencing was PBMCs or T cells enriched from blood (not recorded which). This chain joins TRBV27 and TRBJ2-3, with a possible D match to TRBD1 (6 bases). The receptor comes from a woman aged 40 to 55 with acute COVID-19. The CDR3 region is CASSPSGDGDTQYF. The CDR3 bases are TGTGCCAGCAGTCCATCAGGGGACGGGGATACGCAGTATTTT.